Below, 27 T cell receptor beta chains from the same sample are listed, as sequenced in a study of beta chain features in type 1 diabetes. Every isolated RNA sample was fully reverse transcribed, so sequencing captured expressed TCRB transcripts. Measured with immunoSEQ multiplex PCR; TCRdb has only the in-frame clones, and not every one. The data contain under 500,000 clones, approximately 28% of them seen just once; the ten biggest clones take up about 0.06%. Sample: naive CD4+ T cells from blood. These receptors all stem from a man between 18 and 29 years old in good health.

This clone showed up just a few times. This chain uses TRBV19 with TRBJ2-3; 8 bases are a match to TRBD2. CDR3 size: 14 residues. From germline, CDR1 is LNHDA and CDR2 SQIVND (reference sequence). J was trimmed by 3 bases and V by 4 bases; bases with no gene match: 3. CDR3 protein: CASSTRLATDTQYF. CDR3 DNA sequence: TGTGCCAGTAGTACCCGACTAGCGACAGATACGCAGTATTTT.

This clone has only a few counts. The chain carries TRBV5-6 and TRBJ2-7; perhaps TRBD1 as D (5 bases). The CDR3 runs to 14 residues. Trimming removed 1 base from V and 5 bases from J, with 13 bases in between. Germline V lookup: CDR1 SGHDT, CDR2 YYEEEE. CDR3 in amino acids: CASSLFSTDHEQYF. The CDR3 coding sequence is TGTGCCAGCAGCTTGTTTTCGACAGACCACGAGCAGTACTTC.

The CDR3, as DNA: TGTGCCAGCAGTTCATTTGGACTGAGCACAGATACGCAGTATTTT. This gives the protein CASSSFGLSTDTQYF. The chain couples TRBV25-1 to TRBJ2-3; TRBD2 is a possible D gene (5 bases). The V gene's germline CDR1 is MGHDK and CDR2 SYGVNS. The V gene lost 5 bases and the J gene lost 0 bases, with 12 bases spanning the gap. This CDR3 has 15 residues.

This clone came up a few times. The DNA of the CDR3 is TGTGCCAGCAGGCCTCATGACAGGGCCAGAACTGAAGCTTTCTTT. Its translation: CASRPHDRARTEAFF. V is TRBV7-9 and J is TRBJ1-1; the match to TRBD1 covers 7 bases. This CDR3 is 15 amino acids long. Germline V gives CDR1 SEHNR, CDR2 FQNEAQ (reference sequence). After removal of 6 bases from V and 5 bases from J, the junction contained 12 bases not matched to a gene.

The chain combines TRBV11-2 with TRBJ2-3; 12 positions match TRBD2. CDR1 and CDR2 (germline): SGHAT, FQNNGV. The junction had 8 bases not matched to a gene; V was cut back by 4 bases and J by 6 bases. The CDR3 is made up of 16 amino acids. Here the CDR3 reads CASSSPSGRATDTQYF. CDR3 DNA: TGTGCCAGCAGCTCACCTAGCGGGAGGGCCACGGATACGCAGTATTTT.

This chain's CDR3 is CASRLSGLAATDTQYF. CDR3 nucleotides: TGTGCCAGCAGGCTCTCCGGACTAGCCGCGACAGATACGCAGTATTTT. The V and J genes are TRBV2 and TRBJ2-3; 8 nucleotides agree with TRBD2. This CDR3 has 16 residues. V was pared by 6 bases and J by 3 bases, with 11 bases of the junction left unmatched. CDR1 is SNHLY, CDR2 FYNNEI, per germline.

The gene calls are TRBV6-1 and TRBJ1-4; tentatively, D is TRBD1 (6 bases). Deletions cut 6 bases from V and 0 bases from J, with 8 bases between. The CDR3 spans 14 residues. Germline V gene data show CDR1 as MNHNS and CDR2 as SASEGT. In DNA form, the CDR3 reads TGTGCCAGCAGGGACAGAGCAACTAATGAAAAACTGTTTTTT. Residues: CASRDRATNEKLFF.

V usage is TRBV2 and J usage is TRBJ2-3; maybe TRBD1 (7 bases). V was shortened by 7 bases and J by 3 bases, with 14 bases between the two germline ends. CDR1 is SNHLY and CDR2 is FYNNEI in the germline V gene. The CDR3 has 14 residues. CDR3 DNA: TGTGCCAGCACGGAGGGGGCGATTACAGATACGCAGTATTTT. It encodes CASTEGAITDTQYF.

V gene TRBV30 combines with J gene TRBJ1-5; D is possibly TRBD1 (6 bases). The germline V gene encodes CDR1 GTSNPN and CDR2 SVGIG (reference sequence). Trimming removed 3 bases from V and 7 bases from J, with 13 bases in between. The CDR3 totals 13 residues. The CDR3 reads CAWSDRTGQPQHF. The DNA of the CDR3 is TGTGCCTGGAGCGACAGGACGGGGCAGCCCCAGCATTTT. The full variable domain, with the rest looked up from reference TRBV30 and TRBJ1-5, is SQTIHQWPATLVQPVGSPLSLECTVEGTSNPNLYWYRQAAGRGLQLLFYSVGIGQISSEVPQNLSASRPQDRQFILSSKKLLLSDSGFYLCAWSDRTGQPQHFGDGTRLSIL.

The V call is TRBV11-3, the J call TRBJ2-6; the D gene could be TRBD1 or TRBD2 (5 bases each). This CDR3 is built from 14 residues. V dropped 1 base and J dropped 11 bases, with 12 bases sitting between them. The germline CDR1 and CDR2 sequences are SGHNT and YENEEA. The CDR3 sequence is CASSLGGAPDVLTF. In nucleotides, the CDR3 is TGTGCCAGCAGCTTAGGAGGGGCACCTGACGTCCTGACTTTC. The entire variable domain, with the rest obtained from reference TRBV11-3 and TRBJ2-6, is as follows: EAGVVQSPRYKIIEKKQPVAFWCNPISGHNTLYWYLQNLGQGPELLIRYENEEAVDDSQLPKDRFSAERLKGVDSTLKIQPAELGDSAVYLCASSLGGAPDVLTFGAGSRLTVL.

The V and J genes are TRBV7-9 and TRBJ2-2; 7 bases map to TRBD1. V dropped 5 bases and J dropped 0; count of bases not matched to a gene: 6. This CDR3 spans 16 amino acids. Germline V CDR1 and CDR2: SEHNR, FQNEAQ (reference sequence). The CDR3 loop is CASSVDDRANTGELFF. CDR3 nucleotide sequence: TGTGCCAGCAGCGTGGACGACAGGGCGAACACCGGGGAGCTGTTTTTT.

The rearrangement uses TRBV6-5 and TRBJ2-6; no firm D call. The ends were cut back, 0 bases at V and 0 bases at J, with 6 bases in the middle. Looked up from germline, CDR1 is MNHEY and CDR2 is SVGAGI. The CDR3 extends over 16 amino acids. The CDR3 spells CASSYSTGSGANVLTF. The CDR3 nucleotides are TGTGCCAGCAGTTACTCAACGGGCTCTGGGGCCAACGTCCTGACTTTC.

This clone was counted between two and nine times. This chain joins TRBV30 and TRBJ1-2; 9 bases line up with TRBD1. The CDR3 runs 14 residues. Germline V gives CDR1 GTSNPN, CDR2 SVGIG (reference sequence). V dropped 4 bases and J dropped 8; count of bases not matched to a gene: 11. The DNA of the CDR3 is TGTGCCTGGAAGATTACCGGGACAGGGCTCGGCTACACCTTC. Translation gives CAWKITGTGLGYTF. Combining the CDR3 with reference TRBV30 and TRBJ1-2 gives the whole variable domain SQTIHQWPATLVQPVGSPLSLECTVEGTSNPNLYWYRQAAGRGLQLLFYSVGIGQISSEVPQNLSASRPQDRQFILSSKKLLLSDSGFYLCAWKITGTGLGYTFGSGTRLTVV.

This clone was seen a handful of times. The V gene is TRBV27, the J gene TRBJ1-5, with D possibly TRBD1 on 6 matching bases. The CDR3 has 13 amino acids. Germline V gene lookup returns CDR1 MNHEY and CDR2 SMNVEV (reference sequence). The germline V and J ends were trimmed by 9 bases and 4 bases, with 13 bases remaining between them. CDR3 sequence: CASRLQGNQPQHF. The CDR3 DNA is TGTGCCAGTCGACTCCAGGGGAATCAGCCCCAGCATTTT.

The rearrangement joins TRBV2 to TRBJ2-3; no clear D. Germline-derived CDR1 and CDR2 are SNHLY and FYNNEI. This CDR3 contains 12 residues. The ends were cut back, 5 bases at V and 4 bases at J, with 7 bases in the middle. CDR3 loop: CASSPLPDTQYF. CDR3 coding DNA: TGTGCCAGCAGTCCTCTACCAGATACGCAGTATTTT.

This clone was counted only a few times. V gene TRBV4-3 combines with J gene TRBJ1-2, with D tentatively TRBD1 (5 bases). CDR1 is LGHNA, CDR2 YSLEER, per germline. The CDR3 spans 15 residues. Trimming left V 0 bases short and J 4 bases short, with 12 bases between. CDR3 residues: CASSQDSRALYGYTF. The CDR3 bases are TGCGCCAGCAGCCAAGATTCCAGGGCCCTCTATGGCTACACCTTC.

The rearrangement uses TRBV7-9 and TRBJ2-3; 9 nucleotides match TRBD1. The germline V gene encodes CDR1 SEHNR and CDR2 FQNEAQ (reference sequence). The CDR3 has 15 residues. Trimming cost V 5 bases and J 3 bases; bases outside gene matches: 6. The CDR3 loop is CASSPRDRETDTQYF. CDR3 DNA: TGTGCCAGCAGCCCCCGGGACAGGGAGACAGATACGCAGTATTTT.

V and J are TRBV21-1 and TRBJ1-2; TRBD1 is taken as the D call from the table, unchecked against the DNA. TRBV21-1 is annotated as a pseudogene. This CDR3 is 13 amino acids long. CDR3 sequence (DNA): TGTGCCAGCAGCTATTCTGGCTTCAATGGCTACACCTTC. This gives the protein CASSYSGFNGYTF.

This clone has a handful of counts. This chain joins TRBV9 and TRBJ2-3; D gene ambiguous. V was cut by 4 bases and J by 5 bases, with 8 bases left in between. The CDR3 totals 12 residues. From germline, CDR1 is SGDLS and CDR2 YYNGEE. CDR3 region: CASSISRDTQYF. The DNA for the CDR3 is TGTGCCAGCAGCATCAGTAGAGATACGCAGTATTTT.

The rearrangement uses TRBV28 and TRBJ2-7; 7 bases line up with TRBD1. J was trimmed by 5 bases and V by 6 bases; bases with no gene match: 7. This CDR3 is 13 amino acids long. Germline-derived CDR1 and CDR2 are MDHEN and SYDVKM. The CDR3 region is CASRRQGKDEQYF. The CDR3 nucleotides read TGTGCCAGCAGGCGACAGGGTAAGGACGAGCAGTACTTC.

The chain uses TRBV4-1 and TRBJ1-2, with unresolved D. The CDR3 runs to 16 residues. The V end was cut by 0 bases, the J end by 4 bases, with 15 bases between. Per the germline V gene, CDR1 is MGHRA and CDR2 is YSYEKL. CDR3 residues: CASSQEFRGSGYGYTF. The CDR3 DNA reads TGCGCCAGCAGCCAAGAATTTCGGGGTAGCGGCTATGGCTACACCTTC.

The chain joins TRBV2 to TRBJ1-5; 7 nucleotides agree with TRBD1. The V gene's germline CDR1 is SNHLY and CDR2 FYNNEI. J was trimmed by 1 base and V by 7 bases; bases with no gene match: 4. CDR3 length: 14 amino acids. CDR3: CASTDRESNQPQHF. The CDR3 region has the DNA TGTGCCAGCACCGACAGGGAAAGCAATCAGCCCCAGCATTTT.

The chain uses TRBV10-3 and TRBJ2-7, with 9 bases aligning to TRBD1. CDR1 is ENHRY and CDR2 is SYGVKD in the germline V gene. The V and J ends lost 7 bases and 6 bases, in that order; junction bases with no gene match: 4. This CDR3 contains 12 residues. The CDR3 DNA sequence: TGTGCCATCAACAGGGGGCAGGGCGAGCAGTACTTC. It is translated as CAINRGQGEQYF.

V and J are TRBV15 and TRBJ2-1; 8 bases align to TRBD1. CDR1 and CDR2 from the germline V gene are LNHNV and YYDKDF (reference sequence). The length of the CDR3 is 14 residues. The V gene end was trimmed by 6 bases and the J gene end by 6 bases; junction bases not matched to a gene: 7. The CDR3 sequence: CATRPGQAPNEQFF. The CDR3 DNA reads TGTGCCACCAGACCGGGACAGGCCCCCAATGAGCAGTTCTTC.

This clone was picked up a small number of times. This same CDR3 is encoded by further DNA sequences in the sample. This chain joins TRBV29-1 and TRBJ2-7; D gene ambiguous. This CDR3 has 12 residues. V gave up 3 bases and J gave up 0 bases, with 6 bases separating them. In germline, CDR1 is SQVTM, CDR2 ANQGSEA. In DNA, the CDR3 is TGCAGCGTTGAGGGGTCCTCCTACGAGCAGTACTTC. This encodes CSVEGSSYEQYF.

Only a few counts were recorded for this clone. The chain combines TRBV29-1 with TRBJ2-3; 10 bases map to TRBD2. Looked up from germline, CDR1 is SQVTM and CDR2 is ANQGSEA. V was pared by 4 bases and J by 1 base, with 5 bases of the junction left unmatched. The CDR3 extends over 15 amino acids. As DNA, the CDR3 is TGCAGCGTTGTACCTAGCGGGAGAGGCACAGATACGCAGTATTTT. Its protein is CSVVPSGRGTDTQYF.

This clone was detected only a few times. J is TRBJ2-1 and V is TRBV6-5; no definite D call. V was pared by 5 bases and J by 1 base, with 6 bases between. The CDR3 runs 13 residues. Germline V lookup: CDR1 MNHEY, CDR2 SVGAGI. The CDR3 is CASSRRSYNEQFF. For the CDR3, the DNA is TGTGCCAGCAGTCGTAGGTCCTACAATGAGCAGTTCTTC.